A single T cell receptor (beta chain) is shown here with its context. Its cognate antigen is unknown. Here immunoSEQ multiplex PCR was the method, and the copy in TCRdb shows in-frame clones only, minus some. Found here are tens of thousands of clones, roughly nine tenths of them singletons; the top ten hold around 46%. Losses at the gene ends were 5 bases for V and 8 bases for J; bases not matched to a gene: 17. Germline V lookup: CDR1 MDHEN, CDR2 SYDVKM. This CDR3 is 17 amino acids long. This sample is drawn from a study of OX40 agonist ivuxolimab in advanced cancers. Study conclusions and caveats: Doses of 0.1 to 3.0 mg/kg were accompanied by clonal expansion of CD4+ and CD8+ blood T cells by week 6.

The receptor's source is an adult with an advanced solid tumor such as melanoma, head and neck, liver or kidney cancer. Sequences were derived from CD4+ or CD8+ T cells sorted from blood, sampled in a trial of the OX40 agonist ivuxolimab. V and J are TRBV28 and TRBJ2-1; 8 bases match TRBD2. CDR3 DNA sequence: TGTGCCAGCAGTCCATTGGCCCCTCGCGGGGGGCAGGATGAGCAGTTCTTC. This sequence encodes CASSPLAPRGGQDEQFF.